One sample yielded the 12 T cell receptor beta chains listed below, sequenced in a study of tumor and adjacent non-tumor tissue in lung cancer. A modified ARM-PCR protocol with three rounds of nested PCR amplified TCRbeta. MiXCR, applied by TCRdb to the multiplex PCR reads, yields one record per CDR3 protein. In the table there are fewer than 150,000 distinct CDR3 sequences, around 61% of which are singletons. The template was RNA from unsorted bulk tissue. Material: lung tumor tissue. The origin of the receptors is a man aged 55 to 70 with small cell lung cancer.

For this clonotype: Germline is not matched at one junction end, which may reflect a read error. The chain carries TRBV6-5 and TRBJ1-5; D uncertain. The germline gives CDR1 MNHEY, CDR2 SVGAGI. The CDR3 contains 14 residues. The CDR3 bases are TGTACCAGCAGTTCTACGCAGGTCGATCATCCCCAGCATTTT. Its protein is CTSSSTQVDHPQHF.

Notes on this clonotype: The junction differs from germline at one of its ends, possibly a read error. The chain is built from TRBV11-2 and TRBJ2-3; 10 bases fit TRBD2. This CDR3 comprises 15 residues. Germline CDR1 SGHAT, CDR2 FQNNGV. The CDR3 coding sequence is TGTGTCAGCAGCTTATCTCTAGCGGGAGCAGATAGGCAGTATTTT. This codes for CVSSLSLAGADRQYF.

The chain combines TRBV29-1 with TRBJ2-7; 7 positions agree with TRBD2. Per the germline V gene, CDR1 is SQVTM and CDR2 is ANQGSEA. The CDR3 runs to 13 residues. V was pared by 6 bases and J by 5 bases, with 10 bases of the junction left unmatched. CDR3 region: CSVIVGGSHEQYF. The CDR3 DNA is TGCAGCGTGATAGTGGGAGGGTCCCACGAGCAGTACTTC.

This clonotype turned up a few times. J is TRBJ2-5 and V is TRBV29-1; D might be TRBD1 (5 bases). CDR3 length equals 12 residues. Germline V gives CDR1 SQVTM, CDR2 ANQGSEA. For the CDR3, the DNA is TGCGGCGCTCTGACAGCCCAAGAGACCCAGTACTTC. Protein product: CGALTAQETQYF.

In its sample, this clonotype was seen a few times. This sequence joins TRBV4-2 and TRBJ2-7, with 10 bases lining up with TRBD2. J lost 6 bases, V lost 4 bases, and 9 bases had no gene match. The germline V gene has CDR1 LGHNA and CDR2 YNFKEQ. The CDR3 contains 15 residues. The CDR3, as DNA: TGTGCCAGCAGCCCCCCCGGGACTAGCGTACTCGAGCAGTACTTC. Translated, it gives CASSPPGTSVLEQYF.

J is TRBJ2-1 and V is TRBV20-1; 7 positions match TRBD2. Trimming cost V 6 bases and J 8 bases; bases outside gene matches: 10. The CDR3 consists of 13 residues. Germline CDR1 reads DFQATT; CDR2 reads SNEGSKA (reference sequence). The CDR3 DNA reads as TGCAGTGCCATTACTGGCGGGAGCTATGAGCAGTTCTTC. Encoded protein: CSAITGGSYEQFF.

For this clonotype: Its ends do not fully match the called genes, so a read error is possible. The J gene is TRBJ2-3, the V gene TRBV11-3; D is unclear. The CDR3 has 14 residues. Germline V gene data show CDR1 as SGHNT and CDR2 as YENEEA. CDR3 sequence (DNA): TGTACCAGCAGCCGGTCGAATAGTTCTGGTACGCAGTATTTT. Amino acid sequence: CTSSRSNSSGTQYF.

The chain uses TRBV4-1 and TRBJ2-7, with 9 bases fitting TRBD1. J gave up 3 bases and V 4 bases, and 10 bases lay outside the gene matches. The CDR3 is 16 residues long. Germline lookup yields CDR1 MGHRA and CDR2 YSYEKL. The CDR3 loop is CASSLQPGQGIYEQYF. The CDR3 bases are TGCGCCAGCAGCCTACAACCGGGACAGGGTATCTACGAGCAGTACTTC.

As DNA, the CDR3 is TGTGCCAGCAGCTTATTTTCCAGAAACAGGGGACCGAACACCGGGGAGCTGTTTTTT. It specifies CASSLFSRNRGPNTGELFF. The chain carries TRBV7-3 and TRBJ2-2; 7 bases line up with TRBD1. The junction had 12 bases not matched to a gene; V was cut back by 2 bases and J by 0 bases. The length of the CDR3 is 19 residues. Germline CDR1 SGHTA, CDR2 FQGTGA.

With respect to this clonotype: A junction boundary mismatches the germline segment, possibly from a read error. V and J are TRBV6-5 and TRBJ2-1; perhaps TRBD2 as D (5 bases). The CDR3 extends over 13 amino acids. Germline values: CDR1 MNHEY, CDR2 SVGAGI. CDR3 DNA sequence: TGTACCAGCAGTTATTTTCCGGGGAATGAGCAGTTCTTC. Protein: CTSSYFPGNEQFF.

To note about this clonotype: At one of its ends the junction is not consistent with the germline gene, which may arise from a read error. This sequence joins TRBV11-3 and TRBJ1-1, with unresolved D. Germline V lookup: CDR1 SGHNT, CDR2 YENEEA. The CDR3 is 15 amino acids. CDR3 amino acids: CTSSLDSLSGTEAFF. In nucleotides, the CDR3 is TGTACCAGCAGCTTAGATAGCCTATCAGGCACTGAAGCTTTCTTT. The variable domain in full, completed from reference TRBV11-3 and TRBJ1-1, reads EAGVVQSPRYKIIEKKQPVAFWCNPISGHNTLYWYLQNLGQGPELLIRYENEEAVDDSQLPKDRFSAERLKGVDSTLKIQPAELGDSAVYLCTSSLDSLSGTEAFFGQGTRLTVV.

A note on this clonotype: This may come from a read error, since a much larger clone is one base off. Given the absence of the conserved phenylalanine or tryptophan at the CDR3 end, a read error is likely. The J gene is TRBJ2-5, the V gene TRBV6-5, with D tentatively TRBD1 (6 bases). The V end was cut by 7 bases, the J end by 3 bases, with 9 bases between. CDR3 size: 12 residues. Per germline, CDR1 MNHEY and CDR2 SVGAGI. The CDR3 region is CASNHREETQYL. The CDR3 DNA reads TGTGCCAGCAATCACAGGGAAGAGACCCAGTACCTC.